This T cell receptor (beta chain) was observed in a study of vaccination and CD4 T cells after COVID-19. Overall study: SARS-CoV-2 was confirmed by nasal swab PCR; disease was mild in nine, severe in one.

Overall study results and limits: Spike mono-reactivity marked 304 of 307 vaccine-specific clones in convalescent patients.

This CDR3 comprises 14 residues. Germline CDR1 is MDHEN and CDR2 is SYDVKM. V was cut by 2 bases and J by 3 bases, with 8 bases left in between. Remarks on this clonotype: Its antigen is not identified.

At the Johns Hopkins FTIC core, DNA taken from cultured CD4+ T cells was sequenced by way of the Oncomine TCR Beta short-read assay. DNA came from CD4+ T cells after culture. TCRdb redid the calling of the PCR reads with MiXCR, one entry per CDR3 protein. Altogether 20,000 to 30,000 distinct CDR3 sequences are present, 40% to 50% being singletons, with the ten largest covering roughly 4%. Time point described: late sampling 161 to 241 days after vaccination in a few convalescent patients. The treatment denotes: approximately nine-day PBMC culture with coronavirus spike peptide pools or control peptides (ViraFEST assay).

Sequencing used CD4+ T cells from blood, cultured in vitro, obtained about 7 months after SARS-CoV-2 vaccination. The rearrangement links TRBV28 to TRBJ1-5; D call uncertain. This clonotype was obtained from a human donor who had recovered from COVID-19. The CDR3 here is CASSLQVVNQPQHF. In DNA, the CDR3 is TGTGCCAGCAGTTTACAGGTAGTCAATCAGCCCCAGCATTTT.